The T cell receptor beta chain under discussion was sequenced for a study of early stage breast cancer tumors. Turning to the study itself: About 80% of the 16 invasive tumors were ER+, PR+ and HER2-. Study results and caveats: Compared with adjacent normal breast, tumors showed about 2.5-fold denser, more clonal T cells.

As to this clone: Its antigen remains unidentified.

Each sample had two DNA replicates, approximately 0.5 ug blood or about 1.5 ug tissue. Sequenced by immunoSEQ multiplex PCR; TCRdb stores in-frame clones only, minus some. The sample yields tens of thousands of clones, about 89% seen once. Per germline, CDR1 SGHTA and CDR2 FQGNSA. V was clipped by 8 bases and J by 4 bases, with 16 bases between them. The CDR3 contains 14 residues. What was sequenced was blood. The chain employs TRBV7-2 and TRBJ2-3, with a weak D call TRBD2 (6 bases). This receptor was taken from a person between 70 and 80 years old with breast cancer. Written as DNA, the CDR3 is TGTGCCAGCGGCCGGGGAGGCCAGGCAGATACGCAGTATTTT. Translating it yields CASGRGGQADTQYF.